A single sample is the source of the 17 T cell receptor beta chains below, sequenced in a study of shared clonotypes between healthy human individuals. The protocol was immunoSEQ multiplex PCR, while the TCRdb copy is restricted to in-frame clones and leaves out a portion. The sample yields approximately 2,200,000 clones, approximately 94% seen once. Terminally differentiated effector memory CD45RA+ cells were excluded from the naive CD8 cells, which were CD45RO-negative and positively selected for CCR7. What was sequenced was naive CD8+ T cells from PBMCs. The receptor source for this set is a young man in good health. Some clones in this sample may be carry-over from other donors' samples.

Here the CDR3 reads CASSSGTGRFEQYF. The CDR3 nucleotides are TGTGCCAGCAGCTCCGGGACAGGCCGATTCGAGCAGTACTTC. V usage is TRBV5-6 and J usage is TRBJ2-7; 8 bases are a match to TRBD1. J lost 6 bases, V lost 3 bases, and 8 bases had no gene match. The CDR3 sequence is 14 residues long. Germline CDR1 SGHDT, CDR2 YYEEEE.

In the case of this clone: This same CDR3 is encoded by further DNA sequences in the sample. This chain joins TRBV5-1 and TRBJ2-2, with TRBD1 identical over 7 bases. J gave up 0 bases and V 2 bases, and 4 bases lay outside the gene matches. CDR1 SGHRS and CDR2 YFSETQ come from the germline V gene. The CDR3 runs 16 residues. CDR3 nucleotides: TGCGCCAGCAGCTTAGAGGGGGCTCCGAACACCGGGGAGCTGTTTTTT. Amino acids: CASSLEGAPNTGELFF.

The CDR3 loop reads CSVVGWGSNEKLFF. CDR3 nucleotide sequence: TGCAGCGTAGTGGGTTGGGGATCGAATGAAAAACTGTTTTTT. The V call is TRBV29-1, the J call TRBJ1-4; D is ambiguous. CDR1 SQVTM and CDR2 ANQGSEA come from the germline V gene. The germline V and J ends were trimmed by 6 bases and 5 bases, with 16 bases remaining between them. CDR3 length: 14 amino acids.

This chain connects TRBV27 to TRBJ2-7; D gene unclear. V was shortened by 1 base and J by 11 bases, with 9 bases between the two germline ends. CDR3 length equals 11 residues. Germline CDR1 and CDR2: MNHEY and SMNVEV (reference sequence). The CDR3: CASSLLDREYF. CDR3 DNA: TGTGCCAGCAGTTTATTAGATCGGGAGTACTTC.

Points on this clone: Other DNA variants within this sample encode the same CDR3. The chain employs TRBV27 and TRBJ2-3; 11 nucleotides align to TRBD2. J was trimmed by 1 base and V by 2 bases; bases with no gene match: 2. CDR1 is MNHEY and CDR2 is SMNVEV in the germline V gene (reference sequence). CDR3 length: 16 amino acids. The CDR3 DNA reads as TGTGCCAGCAGTTTAGTACTAGCGGGGGGCACAGATACGCAGTATTTT. Protein: CASSLVLAGGTDTQYF.

This clone has just one count. The rearrangement links TRBV5-1 to TRBJ2-7, with D tentatively TRBD1 (5 bases). V was trimmed by 0 bases and J by 5 bases, leaving 15 bases between them. Germline CDR1 reads SGHRS; CDR2 reads YFSETQ. The length of the CDR3 is 15 residues. For the CDR3, the DNA is TGCGCCAGCAGCTTGGCCTCAGGGCTGATCCACGAGCAGTACTTC. It yields the protein CASSLASGLIHEQYF.

The V and J genes are TRBV19 and TRBJ1-1; 7 positions match TRBD1. The CDR3 is 15 amino acids. Per germline, CDR1 LNHDA and CDR2 SQIVND (reference sequence). The V gene end was trimmed by 6 bases and the J gene end by 2 bases; junction bases not matched to a gene: 9. The CDR3 bases are TGTGCCAGTAGGCAAGGGGGACAGAGCAACACTGAAGCTTTCTTT. Its translation is CASRQGGQSNTEAFF.

V and J are TRBV28 and TRBJ1-4; TRBD1 agrees at 9 bases. Per germline, CDR1 MDHEN and CDR2 SYDVKM. The CDR3 is made up of 15 amino acids. Trimming cost V 1 base and J 7 bases; bases outside gene matches: 4. Written as DNA, the CDR3 is TGTGCCAGCAGTTTATTTCGGGACAGGGCTGAAAAACTGTTTTTT. Translation gives CASSLFRDRAEKLFF.

This sequence joins TRBV6-5 and TRBJ1-1; no clear D gene. V was clipped by 7 bases and J by 2 bases, with 8 bases between them. From germline, CDR1 is MNHEY and CDR2 SVGAGI. This CDR3 spans 12 amino acids. Here the CDR3 DNA reads TGTGCCAGCATCAAGAGTAACACTGAAGCTTTCTTT. This sequence encodes CASIKSNTEAFF.

V usage is TRBV27 and J usage is TRBJ2-1, with 11 bases identical to TRBD2. Germline CDR1 and CDR2: MNHEY and SMNVEV (reference sequence). The CDR3 extends over 15 amino acids. After removal of 3 bases from V and 14 bases from J, the junction contained 12 bases not matched to a gene. The CDR3 region is CASSLKELAGGPKFF. CDR3 nucleotides: TGTGCCAGCAGTTTGAAGGAGCTAGCGGGAGGCCCGAAGTTCTTC.

Concerning this clone: This same CDR3 is encoded by further DNA sequences in the sample. J is TRBJ2-7 and V is TRBV30; TRBD2 matches at 9 bases. The CDR3 loop spans 14 amino acids. V lost 0 bases and J lost 0; bases outside the gene matches: 0. Germline-derived CDR1 and CDR2 are GTSNPN and SVGIG (reference sequence). The CDR3 sequence: CAWSVLAGSYEQYF. The CDR3 nucleotides read TGTGCCTGGAGTGTACTAGCGGGCTCCTACGAGCAGTACTTC. Based on the CDR3 plus reference TRBV30 and TRBJ2-7, the full variable domain is SQTIHQWPATLVQPVGSPLSLECTVEGTSNPNLYWYRQAAGRGLQLLFYSVGIGQISSEVPQNLSASRPQDRQFILSSKKLLLSDSGFYLCAWSVLAGSYEQYFGPGTRLTVT.

This chain joins TRBV4-1 and TRBJ2-7; TRBD1 agrees at 8 bases. J lost 7 bases, V lost 1 base, and 9 bases had no gene match. There are 15 residues in the CDR3. From germline, CDR1 is MGHRA and CDR2 YSYEKL. The CDR3 region has the DNA TGCGCCAGCAGCCAAGCTAGGACAGGGATATGGGAGCAGTACTTC. Translated: CASSQARTGIWEQYF.

V and J are TRBV2 and TRBJ1-2; a possible D gene is TRBD1 (5 bases). There are 15 residues in the CDR3. Looked up from germline, CDR1 is SNHLY and CDR2 is FYNNEI. Trimming took off 3 bases at V and 2 bases at J, with 13 bases between the two ends. CDR3 loop: CASSDPGSPNYGYTF. The CDR3 bases are TGTGCCAGCAGTGACCCAGGGTCCCCCAACTATGGCTACACCTTC.

The V and J genes are TRBV5-1 and TRBJ2-3; D ambiguous. The CDR3 has 13 residues. V lost 0 bases and J lost 2, with 4 bases in between. Germline CDR1 is SGHRS and CDR2 is YFSETQ. The CDR3 here is CASSLDFTDTQYF. The CDR3 nucleotides are TGCGCCAGCAGCTTGGACTTCACAGATACGCAGTATTTT.

A remark on this clone: In the same sample, other DNA sequences code for this CDR3. The genes are TRBV2 and TRBJ2-2; D remains unclear. Germline V gives CDR1 SNHLY, CDR2 FYNNEI. This CDR3 has 11 amino acids. The V and J ends lost 8 bases and 5 bases respectively, with 6 bases between them. The CDR3 protein is CASSETGELFF. The DNA for the CDR3 is TGTGCCAGCTCCGAGACCGGGGAGCTGTTTTTT.

This clone was seen once. The chain is built from TRBV19 and TRBJ2-1, with 8 bases aligning to TRBD2. V was clipped by 4 bases and J by 3 bases; unmatched bases: 5. CDR1 LNHDA and CDR2 SQIVND come from the germline V gene (reference sequence). This CDR3 region has 15 residues. CDR3 in amino acids: CASSTLADVYNEQFF. The CDR3 DNA sequence: TGTGCCAGTAGTACACTAGCGGACGTCTACAATGAGCAGTTCTTC. Combining the CDR3 with reference TRBV19 and TRBJ2-1 gives the whole variable domain DGGITQSPKYLFRKEGQNVTLSCEQNLNHDAMYWYRQDPGQGLRLIYYSQIVNDFQKGDIAEGYSVSREKKESFPLTVTSAQKNPTAFYLCASSTLADVYNEQFFGPGTRLTVL.

This chain links TRBV19 with TRBJ1-5; no clear D gene. Germline CDR1 and CDR2: LNHDA and SQIVND (reference sequence). Trimming left V 3 bases short and J 0 bases short, with 12 bases between. The CDR3 length is 16 residues. The CDR3 sequence: CASSIPQIYSNQPQHF. DNA of the CDR3: TGTGCCAGTAGTATTCCCCAGATTTATAGCAATCAGCCCCAGCATTTT. The full variable domain, completed using reference TRBV19 and TRBJ1-5, is DGGITQSPKYLFRKEGQNVTLSCEQNLNHDAMYWYRQDPGQGLRLIYYSQIVNDFQKGDIAEGYSVSREKKESFPLTVTSAQKNPTAFYLCASSIPQIYSNQPQHFGDGTRLSIL.